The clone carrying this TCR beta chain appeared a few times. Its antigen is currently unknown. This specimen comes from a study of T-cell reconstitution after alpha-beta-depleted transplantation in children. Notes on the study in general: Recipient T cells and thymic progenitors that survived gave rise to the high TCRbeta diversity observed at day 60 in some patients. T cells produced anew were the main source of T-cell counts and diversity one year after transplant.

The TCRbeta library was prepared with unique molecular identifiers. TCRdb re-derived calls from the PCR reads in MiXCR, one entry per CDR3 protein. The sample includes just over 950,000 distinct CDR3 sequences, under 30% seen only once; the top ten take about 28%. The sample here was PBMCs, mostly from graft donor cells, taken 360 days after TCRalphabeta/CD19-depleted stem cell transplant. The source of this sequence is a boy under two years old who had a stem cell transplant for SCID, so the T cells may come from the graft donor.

The DNA of the CDR3 is TGCAGTGCTTGGACGACCGGCACCGAGCAGTACTTC. Translation: CSAWTTGTEQYF. The chain combines TRBV20-1 with TRBJ2-7; no clear D gene. This CDR3 has 12 amino acids. CDR1 DFQATT and CDR2 SNEGSKA come from the germline V gene (reference sequence). Between the trimmed V and J ends, which lost 5 bases and 6 bases, there was a span of 14 bases.